Given below is one T cell receptor beta chain in context. This sample is part of a study of shared clonotypes between healthy human individuals. Sequencing was performed with immunoSEQ multiplex PCR; in TCRdb, only in-frame clones are kept and a portion is missing. Altogether 2 million to 2.5 million clones are present, almost 96% being singletons, with the ten largest covering roughly 0.13%. V lost 6 bases and J lost 4, with 16 bases in between. Germline values: CDR1 MNHEY, CDR2 SVGAGI. The CDR3 runs to 15 residues. The donors, all of them Caucasian adults, lived in Nashville, Tennessee. This chain joins TRBV6-5 and TRBJ1-3; D is unresolved. Sequenced: naive CD4+ T cells sorted from blood. As for subset: CD45RA+ positively selected. This clonotype was obtained from a man aged 18-30 years in good health. The CDR3, as DNA: TGTGCCAGCAGCAGGAGGCCCTCGGGAGGAAACACCATATATTTT. Encoded protein: CASSRRPSGGNTIYF.